The text below deals with one T cell receptor (beta chain). The data were produced by immunoSEQ multiplex PCR, yet TCRdb's version contains in-frame clones alone and is incomplete. This table has over a million clones, 75% to 80% appearing once. The data were taken from a study of shared clonotypes between healthy human individuals. The germline V gene has CDR1 LNHNV and CDR2 YYDKDF (reference sequence). The CDR3 runs 15 residues. Trimming removed 5 bases from V and 1 base from J, with 13 bases in between. J is TRBJ2-3 and V is TRBV15, with D possibly called TRBD1 or TRBD2 (5 bases each). Sequenced material: memory CD4+ T cells from PBMCs. The subset was: CD45RA-negative fraction. This TCR came from a man between 18 and 35 years old in good health. Some clones in this sample may be carry-over from other donors' samples. In DNA, the CDR3 is TGTGCCACCAGCCCCCGGGGCACCCGCACAGATACGCAGTATTTT. This encodes CATSPRGTRTDTQYF.